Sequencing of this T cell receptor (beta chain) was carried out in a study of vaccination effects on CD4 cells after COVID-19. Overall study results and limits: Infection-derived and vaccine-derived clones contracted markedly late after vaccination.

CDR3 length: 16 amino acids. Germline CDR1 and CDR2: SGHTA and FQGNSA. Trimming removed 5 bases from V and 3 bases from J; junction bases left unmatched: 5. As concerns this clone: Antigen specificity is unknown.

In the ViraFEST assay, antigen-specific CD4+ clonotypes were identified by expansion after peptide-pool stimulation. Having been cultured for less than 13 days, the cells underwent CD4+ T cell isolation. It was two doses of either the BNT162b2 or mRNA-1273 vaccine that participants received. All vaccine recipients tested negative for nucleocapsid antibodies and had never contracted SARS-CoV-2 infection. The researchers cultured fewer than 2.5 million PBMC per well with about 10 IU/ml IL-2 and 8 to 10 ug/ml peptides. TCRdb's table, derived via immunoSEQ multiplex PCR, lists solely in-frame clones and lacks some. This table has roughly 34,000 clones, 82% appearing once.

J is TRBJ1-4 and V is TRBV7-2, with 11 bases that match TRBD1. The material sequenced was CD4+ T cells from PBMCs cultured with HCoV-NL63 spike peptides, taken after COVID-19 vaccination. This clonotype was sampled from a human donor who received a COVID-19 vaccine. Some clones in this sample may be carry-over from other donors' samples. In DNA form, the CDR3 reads TGTGCCAGCAGCGCCGGGGGACAGGGGGCTAATGAAAAACTGTTTTTT. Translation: CASSAGGQGANEKLFF.